This T cell receptor (beta chain) was profiled in a study of blood T cell repertoires in COVID-19. On the study more broadly: Donors in the United States, Italy and Spain gave samples during acute or convalescent COVID-19. PBMCs, B-cell-depleted T cells, or T cells provided the cDNA or gDNA that made up the material.

The germline V gene encodes CDR1 SGHTS and CDR2 YDEGEE. The CDR3 covers 13 residues. Trimming pared 1 base from V and 1 base from J, leaving 5 bases between. As handled by the study authors: From reference gene primer amplification, estimates of nucleated cell counts were derived. The table came from immunoSEQ multiplex PCR; TCRdb's copy has only in-frame clones and leaves some out. V and J calls and clone size are those listed in that table; D and trimming were worked out from the DNA. Here the sample spans 18,000 or so clones, approximately 90% being singletons. Source material: peripheral blood. The TCR was taken from a man aged 40-50 years with active COVID-19. The chain couples TRBV5-8 to TRBJ1-1; D is unresolved. CDR3 protein: CASSLWQNTEAFF. For the CDR3, the DNA is TGTGCCAGCAGCTTGTGGCAGAACACTGAAGCTTTCTTT.